The sequence of this T cell receptor (beta chain) was determined in a study of blood T cell repertoires in COVID-19. Germline V gene sequence: CDR1 LNHDA, CDR2 SQIVND (reference sequence). J lost 10 bases, V lost 5 bases, and 13 bases had no gene match. This CDR3 has 17 amino acids. Only in-frame clones appear in the TCRdb table, and some are missing; sequencing was by immunoSEQ multiplex PCR. Here the sample spans some 190,000 clones, around nine tenths being singletons. The V call is TRBV19, the J call TRBJ2-1, with 14 bases that match TRBD2. Sequenced input: peripheral blood. This receptor was taken from a man aged 18 to 35 with active or convalescent COVID-19. CDR3 nucleotides: TGTGCCAGTAGTCTTCCTCCGGGACTAGCGGGAGTTGGCGAGCAGTTCTTC. Its translation is CASSLPPGLAGVGEQFF.